The 19 T cell receptor beta chains given below trace back to one sample, sequenced in a study of blood T cell repertoires in COVID-19. Profiled with immunoSEQ multiplex PCR; TCRdb holds only in-frame clones, not every one. The sample includes 88,000 or so clones, approximately 86% of them seen just once. Sequenced input: peripheral blood. The receptors come from a man aged 55 to 70 with acute or convalescent COVID-19.

V and J are TRBV11-3 and TRBJ2-1; D might be TRBD2 (6 bases). CDR1 and CDR2 (germline): SGHNT, YENEEA. Deletions cut 6 bases from V and 0 bases from J, with 12 bases between. This CDR3 region has 15 residues. The CDR3 region has the DNA TGTGCCAGCAGTCACGGGACTCTCTCCTACAATGAGCAGTTCTTC. Encoded protein: CASSHGTLSYNEQFF.

The CDR3 here is CASSLAGVGTGELFF. CDR3 bases: TGTGCCAGCAGCTTAGCAGGGGTTGGCACCGGGGAGCTGTTTTTT. The chain links TRBV11-2 to TRBJ2-2; a possible D gene is TRBD1 (6 bases). The CDR3 is 15 residues long. Trimming shortened V by 1 base and J by 4 bases, and 10 bases separated the two germline ends. Germline V gives CDR1 SGHAT, CDR2 FQNNGV.

This sequence joins TRBV6-4 and TRBJ2-1; TRBD2 matches 16 bases. Germline assignment: CDR1 MRHNA and CDR2 SNTAGT. V shed 3 bases and J 9 bases; nucleotides not matched to a gene: 8. The CDR3 contains 17 residues. The CDR3 sequence: CASSDSGTSGRAREQFF. The CDR3 DNA reads TGTGCCAGCAGTGATTCAGGGACTAGCGGGAGGGCCCGTGAGCAGTTCTTC.

The chain couples TRBV3-1 (or the pseudogene TRBV3-2) to TRBJ1-2; 7 bases fit TRBD1. Trimming at V came to 3 bases and at J to 5 bases, leaving 6 bases not matched to a gene. This CDR3 has 14 amino acids. Germline V gene sequence: CDR1 LGHDT, CDR2 YNNKEL (reference sequence). The CDR3 DNA sequence: TGTGCCAGCAGCCAGTCACAGGGGATTTATGGCTACACCTTC. Translated: CASSQSQGIYGYTF.

The rearrangement joins TRBV7-9 to TRBJ1-2; 8 bases map to TRBD1. The length of the CDR3 is 15 residues. Germline lookup yields CDR1 SEHNR and CDR2 FQNEAQ (reference sequence). With 5 bases clipped from V and 2 bases from J, the junction kept 7 bases outside the gene matches. The CDR3 DNA reads TGTGCCAGCAGCGCATCAGGGGGCAGGAACTATGGCTACACCTTC. This codes for CASSASGGRNYGYTF.

The chain couples TRBV30 to TRBJ1-6; D is unresolved. Germline V lookup: CDR1 GTSNPN, CDR2 SVGIG (reference sequence). Trimming removed 3 bases at V and 7 bases at J, with 16 bases between. The CDR3 has 15 residues. The CDR3 spells CAWRRRVGLNSPLHF. CDR3 sequence (DNA): TGTGCCTGGAGACGAAGAGTCGGTCTAAATTCACCCCTCCACTTT.

This clone appeared a few times. CDR3 coding DNA: TGTGCCAGCAGCTTGCCAGCACGGACAGGGGGCACCGAGAACTATGGCTACACCTTC. Encoded protein: CASSLPARTGGTENYGYTF. The chain combines TRBV5-4 with TRBJ1-2, with 11 bases that match TRBD1. CDR3 length equals 19 residues. CDR1 and CDR2 (germline): SGHNT, YYREEE (reference sequence). V lost 1 base and J lost 2; bases outside the gene matches: 13.

The chain joins TRBV7-7 to TRBJ2-5; 11 nucleotides line up with TRBD1. CDR3 length: 16 amino acids. The germline V gene has CDR1 SSHAT and CDR2 FNYEAQ (reference sequence). V shed 4 bases, J shed 5 bases, and the junction held 9 bases outside the gene matches. DNA of the CDR3: TGTGCCAGCAGCTCGGGACAGGGGGGATTTGGGGAGACCCAGTACTTC. It codes for CASSSGQGGFGETQYF.

The chain recombines TRBV5-6 with TRBJ1-1; D is uncertain. The V end lost 4 bases, the J end lost 6 bases, and 16 bases lay between the germline ends. Germline CDR1 reads SGHDT; CDR2 reads YYEEEE. The CDR3 runs to 14 residues. CDR3 sequence reads: CASSEYMGAAEAFF. The CDR3 DNA reads TGTGCCAGCAGCGAATACATGGGTGCGGCTGAAGCTTTCTTT.

This chain links TRBV9 with TRBJ2-1; 13 bases line up with TRBD2. J lost 6 bases, V lost 4 bases, and 4 bases had no gene match. Germline assignment: CDR1 SGDLS and CDR2 YYNGEE. CDR3 length equals 15 residues. Here the CDR3 reads CASSQLAGGFNEQFF. CDR3 nucleotides: TGTGCCAGCAGCCAACTAGCGGGGGGGTTCAATGAGCAGTTCTTC.

The chain has TRBV5-5 and TRBJ1-2; perhaps TRBD1 as D (6 bases). Trimming removed 4 bases from V and 8 bases from J, with 15 bases in between. The germline V gene has CDR1 SGHKS and CDR2 YYEKEE (reference sequence). This CDR3 contains 13 residues. CDR3: CASSADSHRGYTF. The CDR3 DNA follows: TGTGCCAGCAGCGCGGACAGTCATCGGGGCTACACCTTC.

This chain connects TRBV28 to TRBJ1-1; 11 bases fit TRBD1. Germline assignment: CDR1 MDHEN and CDR2 SYDVKM. The CDR3 contains 15 residues. Trimming removed 5 bases from V and 5 bases from J; junction bases left unmatched: 7. The CDR3 DNA sequence: TGTGCCAGCAGTACAACCGGGACAGGGGGTACTGAAGCTTTCTTT. It specifies CASSTTGTGGTEAFF.

The chain joins TRBV6-5 to TRBJ2-2; D call uncertain. The V end was cut by 2 bases, the J end by 3 bases, with 7 bases between. Germline CDR1 and CDR2: MNHEY and SVGAGI. This CDR3 region has 14 residues. In DNA, the CDR3 is TGTGCCAGCAGTTACGTCAGGTACACCGGGGAGCTGTTTTTT. It codes for CASSYVRYTGELFF.

The V and J genes are TRBV19 and TRBJ1-2; 8 positions match TRBD1. The CDR3 is made up of 12 amino acids. CDR1 is LNHDA and CDR2 is SQIVND in the germline V gene (reference sequence). Losses at the gene ends were 6 bases for V and 4 bases for J; bases not matched to a gene: 1. CDR3 nucleotide sequence: TGTGCCAGTAGGACAGGGGCCTATGGCTACACCTTC. This sequence encodes CASRTGAYGYTF.

The chain couples TRBV7-8 to TRBJ1-6; a possible D gene is TRBD1 (5 bases). V was trimmed by 5 bases and J by 9 bases, leaving 11 bases between them. The CDR3 extends over 13 amino acids. CDR1 SGHVS and CDR2 FQNEAQ come from the germline V gene. The CDR3 protein is CASSLRVVSPLHF. CDR3 bases: TGTGCCAGCAGCCTCAGGGTGGTTTCACCCCTCCACTTT.

The rearrangement uses TRBV11-2 and TRBJ2-3, with 10 positions matching TRBD2. There are 16 residues in the CDR3. CDR1 is SGHAT and CDR2 is FQNNGV in the germline V gene. The ends lost 2 bases at V and 1 base at J; junction bases unmatched: 3. The CDR3 is CASSLLGLAGTDTQYF. The CDR3, as DNA: TGTGCCAGCAGCTTACTTGGACTAGCGGGCACAGATACGCAGTATTTT.

The CDR3 spells CATFGQKFEAFF. The DNA for the CDR3 is TGTGCCACTTTTGGACAGAAATTTGAAGCTTTCTTT. V usage is TRBV19 and J usage is TRBJ1-1, with D perhaps matching TRBD1 (6 bases). The germline gives CDR1 LNHDA, CDR2 SQIVND (reference sequence). The CDR3 contains 12 residues. V gave up 10 bases and J gave up 7 bases, with 16 bases separating them.

The chain couples TRBV5-1 to TRBJ2-7; a weak D match, TRBD1 (6 bases). The CDR3 covers 15 residues. V was pared by 5 bases and J by 1 base, with 16 bases between. Germline V lookup: CDR1 SGHRS, CDR2 YFSETQ. CDR3 nucleotides: TGCGCCAGCAGTTGGGGTACAGGGAAGTCCTACGAGCAGTACTTC. It specifies CASSWGTGKSYEQYF.

The chain joins TRBV30 to TRBJ2-3, with 7 bases matching TRBD1. The germline gives CDR1 GTSNPN, CDR2 SVGIG (reference sequence). This CDR3 spans 14 amino acids. V lost 2 bases to trimming and J lost 5 bases; unmatched junction nucleotides: 7. The CDR3 sequence is CAWSPGQAGDTQYF. The CDR3 DNA reads as TGTGCCTGGAGTCCTGGACAGGCCGGAGATACGCAGTATTTT.